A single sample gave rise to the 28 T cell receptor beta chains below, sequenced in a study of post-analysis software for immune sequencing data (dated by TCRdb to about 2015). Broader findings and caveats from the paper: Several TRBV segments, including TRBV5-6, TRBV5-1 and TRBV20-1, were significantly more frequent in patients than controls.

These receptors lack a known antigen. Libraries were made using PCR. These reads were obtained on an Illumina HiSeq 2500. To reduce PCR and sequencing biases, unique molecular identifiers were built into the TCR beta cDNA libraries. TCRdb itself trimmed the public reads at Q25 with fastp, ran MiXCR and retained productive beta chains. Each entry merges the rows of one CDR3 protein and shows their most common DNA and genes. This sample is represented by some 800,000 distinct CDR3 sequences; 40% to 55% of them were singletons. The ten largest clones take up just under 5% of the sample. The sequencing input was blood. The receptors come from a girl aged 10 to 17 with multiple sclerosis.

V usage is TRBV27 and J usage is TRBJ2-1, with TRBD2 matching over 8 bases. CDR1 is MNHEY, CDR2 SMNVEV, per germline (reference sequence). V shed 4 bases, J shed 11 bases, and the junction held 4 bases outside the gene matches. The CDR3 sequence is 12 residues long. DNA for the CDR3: TGTGCCAGCAGTTCTAAGCGGGGGCAGCAGTTCTTC. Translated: CASSSKRGQQFF.

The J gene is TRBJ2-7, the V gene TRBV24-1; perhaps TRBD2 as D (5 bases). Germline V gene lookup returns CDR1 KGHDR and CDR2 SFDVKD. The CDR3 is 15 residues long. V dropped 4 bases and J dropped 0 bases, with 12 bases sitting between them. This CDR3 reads CATSDPSQSSYEQYF. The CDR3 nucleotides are TGTGCCACCAGTGACCCTAGCCAAAGCTCCTACGAGCAGTACTTC.

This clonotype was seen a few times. CDR3 DNA: TGTGCCAGCACCCCGGCTAGCGGTATATCCATCGACGAGCAGTACTTC. Residues: CASTPASGISIDEQYF. V usage is TRBV6-2 or TRBV6-3 and J usage is TRBJ2-7; 7 bases agree with TRBD2. Per the germline V gene, CDR1 is MNHEY and CDR2 is SVGEGT. The CDR3 covers 16 residues. Losses at the gene ends were 7 bases for V and 5 bases for J; bases not matched to a gene: 17.

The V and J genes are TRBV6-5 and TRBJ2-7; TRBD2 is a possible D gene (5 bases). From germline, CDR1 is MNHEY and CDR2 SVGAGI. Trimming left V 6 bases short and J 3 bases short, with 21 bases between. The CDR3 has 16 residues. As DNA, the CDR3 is TGTGCCAGCAGCTGGGCGCCGGGGTCCTCCTACTACGAGCAGTACTTC. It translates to CASSWAPGSSYYEQYF.

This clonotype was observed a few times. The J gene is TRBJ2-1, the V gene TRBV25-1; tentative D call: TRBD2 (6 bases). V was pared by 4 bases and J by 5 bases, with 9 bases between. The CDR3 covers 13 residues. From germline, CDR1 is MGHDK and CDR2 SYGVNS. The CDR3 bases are TGTGCCAGCAGTGCGGGCGGGGACAATGAGCAGTTCTTC. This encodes CASSAGGDNEQFF.

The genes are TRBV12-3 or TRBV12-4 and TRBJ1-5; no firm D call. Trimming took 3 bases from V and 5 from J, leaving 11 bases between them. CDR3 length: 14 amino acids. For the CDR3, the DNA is TGTGCCAGCAGTTTTCTGGGTGAAGATCAGCCCCAGCATTTT. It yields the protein CASSFLGEDQPQHF.

In nucleotides, the CDR3 is TGTGCCACCAGTACAGGGTCGAGCACAGATACGCAGTATTTT. It translates to CATSTGSSTDTQYF. V and J are TRBV15 and TRBJ2-3; D perhaps matches TRBD1 (6 bases). CDR1 and CDR2 (germline): LNHNV, YYDKDF (reference sequence). The CDR3 is 14 residues long. Deletions cut 6 bases from V and 0 bases from J, with 10 bases between.

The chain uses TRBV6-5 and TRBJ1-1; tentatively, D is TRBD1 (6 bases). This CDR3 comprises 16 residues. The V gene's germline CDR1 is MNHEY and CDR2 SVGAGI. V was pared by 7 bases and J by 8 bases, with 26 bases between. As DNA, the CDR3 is TGTGCCAGCATTCCCTTCCCAGGGGAAAGTGGTTTGGAAGCTTTCTTT. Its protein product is CASIPFPGESGLEAFF.

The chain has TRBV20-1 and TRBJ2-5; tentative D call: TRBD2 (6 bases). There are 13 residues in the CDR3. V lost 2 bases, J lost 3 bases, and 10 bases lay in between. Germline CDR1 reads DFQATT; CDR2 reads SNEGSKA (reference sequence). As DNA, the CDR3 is TGCAGTGCTAGACCACCGGGAGAAGAGACCCAGTACTTC. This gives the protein CSARPPGEETQYF.

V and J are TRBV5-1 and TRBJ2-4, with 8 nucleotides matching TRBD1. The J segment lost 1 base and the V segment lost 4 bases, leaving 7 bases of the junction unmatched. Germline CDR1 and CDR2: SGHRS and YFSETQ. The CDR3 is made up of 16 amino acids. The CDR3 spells CASSRGQASAKNIQYF. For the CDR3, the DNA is TGCGCCAGCAGCCGGGGACAGGCTAGCGCCAAAAACATTCAGTACTTC. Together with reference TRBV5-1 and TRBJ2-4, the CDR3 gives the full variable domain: KAGVTQTPRYLIKTRGQQVTLSCSPISGHRSVSWYQQTPGQGLQFLFEYFSETQRNKGNFPGRFSGRQFSNSRSEMNVSTLELGDSALYLCASSRGQASAKNIQYFGAGTRLSVL.

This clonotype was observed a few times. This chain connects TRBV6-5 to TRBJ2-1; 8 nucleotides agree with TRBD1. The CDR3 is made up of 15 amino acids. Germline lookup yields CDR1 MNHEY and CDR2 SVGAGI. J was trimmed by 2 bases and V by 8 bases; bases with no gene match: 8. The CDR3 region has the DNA TGTGCCAGCCAGGGGGCGCCCGGCGCCTACAATGAGCAGTTCTTC. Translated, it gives CASQGAPGAYNEQFF.

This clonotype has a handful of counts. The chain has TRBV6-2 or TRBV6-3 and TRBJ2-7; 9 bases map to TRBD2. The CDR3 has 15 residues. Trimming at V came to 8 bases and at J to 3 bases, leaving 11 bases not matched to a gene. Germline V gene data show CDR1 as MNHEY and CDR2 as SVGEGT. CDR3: CASALKIAGVYEQYF. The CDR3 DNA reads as TGTGCCAGCGCGCTAAAGATAGCGGGAGTCTACGAGCAGTACTTC.

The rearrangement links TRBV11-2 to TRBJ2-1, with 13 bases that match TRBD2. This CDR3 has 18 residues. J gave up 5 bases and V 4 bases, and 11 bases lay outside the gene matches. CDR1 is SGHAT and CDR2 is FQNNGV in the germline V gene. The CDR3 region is CASSSGTSGIVRNNEQFF. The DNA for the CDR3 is TGTGCCAGCAGCTCCGGGACTAGCGGGATCGTGAGGAACAATGAGCAGTTCTTC. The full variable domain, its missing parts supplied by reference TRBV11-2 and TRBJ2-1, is EAGVAQSPRYKIIEKRQSVAFWCNPISGHATLYWYQQILGQGPKLLIQFQNNGVVDDSQLPKDRFSAERLKGVDSTLKIQPAKLEDSAVYLCASSSGTSGIVRNNEQFFGPGTRLTVL.

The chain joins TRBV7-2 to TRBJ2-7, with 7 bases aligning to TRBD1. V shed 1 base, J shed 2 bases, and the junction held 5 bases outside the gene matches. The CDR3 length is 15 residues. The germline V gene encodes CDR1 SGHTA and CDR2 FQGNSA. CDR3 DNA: TGTGCCAGCAGCTTAGTGACAGGGAGCCCCTACGAGCAGTACTTC. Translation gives CASSLVTGSPYEQYF.

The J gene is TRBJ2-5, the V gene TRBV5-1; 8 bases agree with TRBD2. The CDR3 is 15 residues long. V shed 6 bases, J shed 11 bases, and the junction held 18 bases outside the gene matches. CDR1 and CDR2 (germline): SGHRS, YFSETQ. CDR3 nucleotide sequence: TGCGCCAGCACCCTTGGAGCGGGAGCCCCCAATGAGCAGTACTTC. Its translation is CASTLGAGAPNEQYF. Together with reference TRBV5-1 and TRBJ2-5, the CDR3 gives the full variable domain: KAGVTQTPRYLIKTRGQQVTLSCSPISGHRSVSWYQQTPGQGLQFLFEYFSETQRNKGNFPGRFSGRQFSNSRSEMNVSTLELGDSALYLCASTLGAGAPNEQYFGPGTRLLVL.

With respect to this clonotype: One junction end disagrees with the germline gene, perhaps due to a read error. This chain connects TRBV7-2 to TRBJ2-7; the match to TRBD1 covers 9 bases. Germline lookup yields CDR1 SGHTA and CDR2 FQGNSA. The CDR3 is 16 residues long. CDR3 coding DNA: TGTGCCAGCAGCCTAGCAATAACAGGGGGCGTGGTCGAGCAGTACTTC. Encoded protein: CASSLAITGGVVEQYF.

Written as DNA, the CDR3 is TGTGCCAGCAGCCCCGCAGGAACACCGGAGGAGCAGCCCCAGCATTTT. This codes for CASSPAGTPEEQPQHF. The V and J genes are TRBV11-2 and TRBJ1-5; D call uncertain. With 5 bases removed from V and 7 bases from J, the gap between germline ends came to 21 bases. Germline CDR1 is SGHAT and CDR2 is FQNNGV. This CDR3 is 16 amino acids long.

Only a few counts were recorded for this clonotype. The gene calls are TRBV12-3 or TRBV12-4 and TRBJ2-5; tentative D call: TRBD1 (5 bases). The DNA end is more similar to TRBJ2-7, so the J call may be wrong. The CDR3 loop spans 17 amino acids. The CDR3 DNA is TGTGCCAGCAGACCGACAGTGCCCCTTGGATGGGGCAACGAGCAGTACTTC. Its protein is CASRPTVPLGWGNEQYF.

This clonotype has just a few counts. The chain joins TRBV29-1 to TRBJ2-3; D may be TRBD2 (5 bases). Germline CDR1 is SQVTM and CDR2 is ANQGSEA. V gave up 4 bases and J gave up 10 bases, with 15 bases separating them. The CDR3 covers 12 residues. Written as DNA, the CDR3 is TGCAGCGTTGGAGGGTCAGGCACATCGCAGTATTTT. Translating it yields CSVGGSGTSQYF.

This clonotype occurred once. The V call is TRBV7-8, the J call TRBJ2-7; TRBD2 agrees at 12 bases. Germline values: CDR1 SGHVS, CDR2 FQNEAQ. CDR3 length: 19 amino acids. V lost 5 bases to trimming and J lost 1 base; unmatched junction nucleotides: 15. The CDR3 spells CASSPSGTSGRLSSYEQYF. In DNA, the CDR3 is TGTGCCAGCAGCCCTTCCGGGACTAGCGGGCGGCTTTCTTCCTACGAGCAGTACTTC.

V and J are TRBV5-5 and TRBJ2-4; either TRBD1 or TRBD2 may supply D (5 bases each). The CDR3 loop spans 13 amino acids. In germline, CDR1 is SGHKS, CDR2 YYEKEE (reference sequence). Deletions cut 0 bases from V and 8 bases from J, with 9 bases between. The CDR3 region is CASSLDVGDIQYF. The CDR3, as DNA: TGTGCCAGCAGCTTGGATGTGGGGGACATTCAGTACTTC. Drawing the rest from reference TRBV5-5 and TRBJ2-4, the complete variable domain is DAGVTQSPTHLIKTRGQQVTLRCSPISGHKSVSWYQQVLGQGPQFIFQYYEKEERGRGNFPDRFSARQFPNYSSELNVNALLLGDSALYLCASSLDVGDIQYFGAGTRLSVL.

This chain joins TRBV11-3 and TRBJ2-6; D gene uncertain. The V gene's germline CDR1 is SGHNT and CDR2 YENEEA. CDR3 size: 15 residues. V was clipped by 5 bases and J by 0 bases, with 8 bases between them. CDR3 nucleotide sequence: TGTGCCAGCAGCGACGGTTACTCTGGGGCCAACGTCCTGACTTTC. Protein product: CASSDGYSGANVLTF.

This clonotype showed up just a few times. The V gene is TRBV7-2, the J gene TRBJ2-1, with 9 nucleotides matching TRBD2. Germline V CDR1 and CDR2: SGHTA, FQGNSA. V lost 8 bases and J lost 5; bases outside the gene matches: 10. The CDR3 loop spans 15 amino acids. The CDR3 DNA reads TGTGCCAGCGCCGTTGCTAGCGGGACCCACAATGAGCAGTTCTTC. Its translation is CASAVASGTHNEQFF. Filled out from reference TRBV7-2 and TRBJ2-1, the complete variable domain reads GAGVSQSPSNKVTEKGKDVELRCDPISGHTALYWYRQSLGQGLEFLIYFQGNSAPDKSGLPSDRFSAERTGGSVSTLTIQRTQQEDSAVYLCASAVASGTHNEQFFGPGTRLTVL.

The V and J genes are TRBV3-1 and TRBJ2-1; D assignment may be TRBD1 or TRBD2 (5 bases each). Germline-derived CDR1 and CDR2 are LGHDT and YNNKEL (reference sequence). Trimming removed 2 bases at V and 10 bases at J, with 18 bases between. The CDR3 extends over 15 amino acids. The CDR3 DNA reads TGTGCCAGCAGCCAACCCTCCGGGGCCTCGGGAGAGCAGTTCTTC. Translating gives CASSQPSGASGEQFF.

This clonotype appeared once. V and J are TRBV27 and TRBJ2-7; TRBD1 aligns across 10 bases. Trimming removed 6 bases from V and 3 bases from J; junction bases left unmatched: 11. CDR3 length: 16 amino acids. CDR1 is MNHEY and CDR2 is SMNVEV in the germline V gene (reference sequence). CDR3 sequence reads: CASSPRSGQGFYEQYF. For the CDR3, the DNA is TGTGCCAGCAGCCCCCGGTCGGGACAGGGGTTCTACGAGCAGTACTTC.

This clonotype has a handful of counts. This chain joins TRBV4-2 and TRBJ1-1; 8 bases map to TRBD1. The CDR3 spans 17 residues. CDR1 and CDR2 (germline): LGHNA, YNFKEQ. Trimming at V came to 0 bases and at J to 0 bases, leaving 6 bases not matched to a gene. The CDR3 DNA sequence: TGTGCCAGCAGCCAAGAGACAGGGGACCTCCTGAACACTGAAGCTTTCTTT. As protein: CASSQETGDLLNTEAFF.

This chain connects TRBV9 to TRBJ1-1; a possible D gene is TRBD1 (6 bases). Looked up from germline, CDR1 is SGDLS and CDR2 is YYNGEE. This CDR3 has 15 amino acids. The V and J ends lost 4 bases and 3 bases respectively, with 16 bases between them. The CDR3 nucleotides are TGTGCCAGCAGCTCGGCGTCGGGGGCATACACTGAAGCTTTCTTT. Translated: CASSSASGAYTEAFF.

The DNA of the CDR3 is TGTGCCAGCTCGGGGGGGGTTGGTGAAAAACTGTTTTTT. It yields the protein CASSGGVGEKLFF. J is TRBJ1-4 and V is TRBV6-1; D is possibly TRBD1 (5 bases). Per germline, CDR1 MNHNS and CDR2 SASEGT. This CDR3 has 13 residues. V was pared by 8 bases and J by 7 bases, with 14 bases between.